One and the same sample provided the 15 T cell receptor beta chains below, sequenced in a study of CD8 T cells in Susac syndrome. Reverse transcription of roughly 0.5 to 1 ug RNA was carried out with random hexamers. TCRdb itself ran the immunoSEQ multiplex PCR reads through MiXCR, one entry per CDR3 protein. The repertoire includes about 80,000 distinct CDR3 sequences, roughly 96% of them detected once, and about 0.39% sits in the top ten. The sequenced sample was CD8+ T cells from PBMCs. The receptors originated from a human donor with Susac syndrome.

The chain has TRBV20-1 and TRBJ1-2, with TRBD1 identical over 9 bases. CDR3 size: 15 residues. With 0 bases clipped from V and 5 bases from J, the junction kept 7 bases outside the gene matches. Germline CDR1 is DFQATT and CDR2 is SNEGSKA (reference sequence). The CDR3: CSARDRQGESYGYTF. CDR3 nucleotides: TGCAGTGCTAGAGATCGACAGGGGGAGTCGTATGGCTACACCTTC.

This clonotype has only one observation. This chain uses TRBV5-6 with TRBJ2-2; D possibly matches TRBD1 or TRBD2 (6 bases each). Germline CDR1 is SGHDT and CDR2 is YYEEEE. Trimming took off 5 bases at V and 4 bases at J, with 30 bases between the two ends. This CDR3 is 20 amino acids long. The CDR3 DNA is TGTGCCAGCAGGCTGCGGGGCAGGGGAGACCCCCTTTCTGGCACCGGGGAGCTGTTTTTT. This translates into CASRLRGRGDPLSGTGELFF.

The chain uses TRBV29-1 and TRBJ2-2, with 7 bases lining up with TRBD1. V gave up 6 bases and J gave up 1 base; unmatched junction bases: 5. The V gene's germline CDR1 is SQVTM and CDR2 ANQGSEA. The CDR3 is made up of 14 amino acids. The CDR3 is CSVKTGENTGELFF. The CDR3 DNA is TGCAGCGTGAAAACAGGGGAGAACACCGGGGAGCTGTTTTTT.

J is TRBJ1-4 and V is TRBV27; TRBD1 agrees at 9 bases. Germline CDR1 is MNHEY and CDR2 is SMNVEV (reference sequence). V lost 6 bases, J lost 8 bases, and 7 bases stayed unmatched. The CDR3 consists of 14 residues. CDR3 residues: CASRPQGAWEKLFF. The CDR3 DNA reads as TGTGCCAGCAGACCACAGGGGGCGTGGGAAAAACTGTTTTTT.

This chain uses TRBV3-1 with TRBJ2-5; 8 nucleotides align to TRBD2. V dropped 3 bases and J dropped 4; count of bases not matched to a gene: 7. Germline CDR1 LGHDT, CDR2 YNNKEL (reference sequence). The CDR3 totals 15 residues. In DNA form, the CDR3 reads TGTGCCAGCAGCCAGAATAGCGGGGACCCAGAGACCCAGTACTTC. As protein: CASSQNSGDPETQYF.

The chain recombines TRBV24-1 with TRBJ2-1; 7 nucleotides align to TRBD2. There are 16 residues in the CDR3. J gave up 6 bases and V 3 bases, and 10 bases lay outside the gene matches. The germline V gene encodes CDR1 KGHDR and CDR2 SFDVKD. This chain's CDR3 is CATSDAAREGSNEQFF. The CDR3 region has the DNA TGTGCCACCAGTGATGCAGCGAGGGAGGGGAGCAATGAGCAGTTCTTC.

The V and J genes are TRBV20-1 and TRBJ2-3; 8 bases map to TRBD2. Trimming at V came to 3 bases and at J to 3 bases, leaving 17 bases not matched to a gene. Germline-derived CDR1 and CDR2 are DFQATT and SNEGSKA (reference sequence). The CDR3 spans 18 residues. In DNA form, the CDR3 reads TGCAGTGCTAGGGGGCCGTACTACGAGCGGGAGTTAACAGATACGCAGTATTTT. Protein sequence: CSARGPYYERELTDTQYF.

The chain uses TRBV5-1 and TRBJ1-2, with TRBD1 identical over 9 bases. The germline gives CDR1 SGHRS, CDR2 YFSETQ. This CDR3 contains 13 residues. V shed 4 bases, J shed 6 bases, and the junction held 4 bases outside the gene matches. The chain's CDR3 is CASSVWTGDGYTF. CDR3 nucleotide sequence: TGCGCCAGCAGCGTGTGGACAGGGGATGGCTACACCTTC.

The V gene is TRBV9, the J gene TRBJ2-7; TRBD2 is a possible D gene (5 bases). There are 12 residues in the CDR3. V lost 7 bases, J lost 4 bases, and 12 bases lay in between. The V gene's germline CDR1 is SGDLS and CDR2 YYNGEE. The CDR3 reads CASGEGGYEQYF. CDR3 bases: TGTGCCAGCGGAGAAGGAGGATACGAGCAGTACTTC.

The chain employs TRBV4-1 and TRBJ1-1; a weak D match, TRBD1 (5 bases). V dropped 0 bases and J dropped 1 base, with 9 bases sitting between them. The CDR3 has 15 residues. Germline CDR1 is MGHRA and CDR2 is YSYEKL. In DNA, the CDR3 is TGCGCCAGCAGCCAAGATAGTAGGGGGAACACTGAAGCTTTCTTT. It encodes CASSQDSRGNTEAFF.

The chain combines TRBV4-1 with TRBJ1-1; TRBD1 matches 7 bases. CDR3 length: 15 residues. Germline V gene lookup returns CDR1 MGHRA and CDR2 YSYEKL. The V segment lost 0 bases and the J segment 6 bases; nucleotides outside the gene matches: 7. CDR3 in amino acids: CASSQEPGGNPEAFF. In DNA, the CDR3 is TGCGCCAGCAGCCAAGAACCAGGGGGTAACCCTGAAGCTTTCTTT.

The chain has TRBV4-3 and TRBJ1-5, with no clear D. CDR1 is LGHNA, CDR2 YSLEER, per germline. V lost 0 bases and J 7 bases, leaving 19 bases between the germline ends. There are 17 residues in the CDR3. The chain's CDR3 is CASSQDANSRELQPQHF. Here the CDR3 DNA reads TGCGCCAGCAGCCAAGATGCTAACTCACGGGAACTGCAGCCCCAGCATTTT.

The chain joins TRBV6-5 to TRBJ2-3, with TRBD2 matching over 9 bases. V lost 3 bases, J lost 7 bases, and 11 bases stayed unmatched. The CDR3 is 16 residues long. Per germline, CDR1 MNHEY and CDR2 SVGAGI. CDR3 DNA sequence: TGTGCCAGCAGTTATGTGGCGGGGGGGCTCGGATATACGCAGTATTTT. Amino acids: CASSYVAGGLGYTQYF.

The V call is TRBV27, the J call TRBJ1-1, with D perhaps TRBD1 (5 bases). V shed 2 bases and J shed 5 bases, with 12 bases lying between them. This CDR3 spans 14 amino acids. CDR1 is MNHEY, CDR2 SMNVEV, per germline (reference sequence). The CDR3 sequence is CASSLRQGGTEAFF. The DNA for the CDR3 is TGTGCCAGCAGTTTAAGGCAGGGAGGGACTGAAGCTTTCTTT.

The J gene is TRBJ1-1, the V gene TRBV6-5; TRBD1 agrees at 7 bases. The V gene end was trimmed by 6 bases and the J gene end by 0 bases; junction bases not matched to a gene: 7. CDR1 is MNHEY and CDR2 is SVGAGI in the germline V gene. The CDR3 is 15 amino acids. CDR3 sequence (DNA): TGTGCCAGCAGAACTAAAGGGGGCCTGAACACTGAAGCTTTCTTT. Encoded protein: CASRTKGGLNTEAFF.